One and the same sample provided the 14 T cell receptor beta chains below, sequenced in a study of shared clonotypes between healthy human individuals. CD45RO-negative CD8 cells positively selected for CCR7 made up the naive population, which excluded terminally differentiated effector memory CD45RA+ cells. Sequencing was performed with immunoSEQ multiplex PCR; in TCRdb, only in-frame clones are kept and a portion is missing. The sample carries hundreds of thousands of clones, approximately 96% recorded once. The sample comprised naive CD8+ T cells sorted from blood. These TCRs come from a woman in her thirties in good health.

V is TRBV7-8 and J is TRBJ2-3; 10 positions match TRBD2. CDR1 is SGHVS, CDR2 FQNEAQ, per germline. V shed 2 bases, J shed 2 bases, and the junction held 7 bases outside the gene matches. The CDR3 covers 17 residues. For the CDR3, the DNA is TGTGCCAGCAGCTTAACGCCGGGACTAGCGCTCACAGATACGCAGTATTTT. It is translated as CASSLTPGLALTDTQYF.

V gene TRBV2 combines with J gene TRBJ2-4, with 11 bases lining up with TRBD2. From germline, CDR1 is SNHLY and CDR2 FYNNEI. With 3 bases clipped from V and 0 bases from J, the junction kept 13 bases outside the gene matches. CDR3 length: 20 amino acids. The CDR3 protein is CASSESPGLAEMRAKNIQYF. CDR3 sequence (DNA): TGTGCCAGCAGTGAGTCACCGGGACTAGCGGAAATGAGAGCCAAAAACATTCAGTACTTC. Full variable domain (remainder filled in from reference TRBV2 and TRBJ2-4): EPEVTQTPSHQVTQMGQEVILRCVPISNHLYFYWYRQILGQKVEFLVSFYNNEISEKSEIFDDQFSVERPDGSNFTLKIRSTKLEDSAMYFCASSESPGLAEMRAKNIQYFGAGTRLSVL.

The V and J genes are TRBV6-5 and TRBJ1-2, with D possibly being TRBD1 (5 bases). The CDR3 is 14 amino acids. Trimming removed 2 bases from V and 8 bases from J, with 15 bases in between. Germline CDR1 reads MNHEY; CDR2 reads SVGAGI. The chain's CDR3 is CASSYREGLLGYTF. As DNA, the CDR3 is TGTGCCAGCAGTTACCGGGAGGGGCTCCTGGGCTACACCTTC.

The V gene is TRBV28, the J gene TRBJ2-3; the match to TRBD2 covers 9 bases. The length of the CDR3 is 20 residues. CDR1 MDHEN and CDR2 SYDVKM come from the germline V gene. J lost 1 base, V lost 3 bases, and 17 bases had no gene match. As DNA, the CDR3 is TGTGCCAGCAGTTTTGATTCCTTAGCGGGAGCATCGGCAGGCACAGATACGCAGTATTTT. It translates to CASSFDSLAGASAGTDTQYF.

The CDR3 protein is CAWSPGQGANGYTF. DNA of the CDR3: TGTGCCTGGAGTCCTGGACAGGGGGCGAATGGCTACACCTTC. The chain recombines TRBV30 with TRBJ1-2, with 11 nucleotides matching TRBD1. V shed 2 bases, J shed 6 bases, and the junction held 5 bases outside the gene matches. Germline lookup yields CDR1 GTSNPN and CDR2 SVGIG (reference sequence). The CDR3 runs to 14 residues.

This clone was counted once. This chain connects TRBV6-5 to TRBJ1-4; possible D gene TRBD1, 5 bases. Trimming took 6 bases from V and 8 from J, leaving 16 bases between them. The germline CDR1 and CDR2 sequences are MNHEY and SVGAGI. This CDR3 contains 14 residues. The CDR3 sequence is CASRNRGLGEKLFF. The CDR3 coding sequence is TGTGCCAGCAGAAACCGGGGCCTGGGAGAAAAACTGTTTTTT.

The J gene is TRBJ2-7, the V gene TRBV2; no definite D call. Trimming left V 8 bases short and J 3 bases short, with 11 bases between. This CDR3 spans 12 amino acids. Germline values: CDR1 SNHLY, CDR2 FYNNEI. Written as DNA, the CDR3 is TGTGCCAGCTCGGGCACGCACTACGAGCAGTACTTC. Translation: CASSGTHYEQYF.

V usage is TRBV28 and J usage is TRBJ2-2; TRBD2 matches 8 bases. The V segment lost 3 bases and the J segment 4 bases; nucleotides outside the gene matches: 7. The CDR3 runs 16 residues. Germline V lookup: CDR1 MDHEN, CDR2 SYDVKM. The CDR3 sequence is CASSFSREDTTGELFF. The CDR3 DNA reads as TGTGCCAGCAGTTTCTCGCGGGAGGATACCACCGGGGAGCTGTTTTTT.

Regarding this clone: One junction end does not reproduce the germline sequence, and a read error may be involved. The J gene is TRBJ1-3, the V gene TRBV7-9; D gene uncertain. CDR1 and CDR2 (germline): SEHNR, FQNEAQ (reference sequence). CDR3 length equals 11 residues. This CDR3 reads CASSQREPHSF. Written as DNA, the CDR3 is TGTGCCAGCAGCCAGCGGGAACCACACTCTTTT.

The CDR3 sequence is CASGTPPYEQYF. In DNA form, the CDR3 reads TGTGCCAGCGGGACACCCCCCTACGAGCAGTACTTC. The chain joins TRBV6-1 to TRBJ2-7; possibly TRBD1 for D (6 bases). V was clipped by 8 bases and J by 2 bases, with 10 bases between them. CDR1 MNHNS and CDR2 SASEGT come from the germline V gene. The CDR3 is made up of 12 amino acids.

This chain connects TRBV27 to TRBJ2-5, with D possibly being TRBD1 or TRBD2 (5 bases each). With the DNA end fitting TRBJ2-7 better, the J assignment may be wrong. Germline CDR1 is MNHEY and CDR2 is SMNVEV (reference sequence). The CDR3 length is 14 residues. The CDR3 bases are TGTGCCAGCGCCCCCGGGACCCCCTCCTACGAGCAGTACTTC. Protein: CASAPGTPSYEQYF.

With respect to this clone: The junction shows a germline mismatch at one end, possibly a read error. The chain recombines TRBV29-1 with TRBJ2-7, with 8 bases lining up with TRBD1. The CDR3 spans 14 residues. Germline loops: CDR1 SQVTM, CDR2 ANQGSEA. CDR3 coding DNA: TGCAGCGTGGAAGCCGGGACAGGTAATAACGAGCAGTACTTC. As protein: CSVEAGTGNNEQYF.

The chain recombines TRBV11-2 with TRBJ2-3, with TRBD1 matching over 9 bases. CDR1 and CDR2 (germline): SGHAT, FQNNGV. The CDR3 totals 16 residues. V dropped 2 bases and J dropped 2; count of bases not matched to a gene: 5. CDR3 in amino acids: CASSLLRTGDTDTQYF. The DNA for the CDR3 is TGTGCCAGCAGCTTACTCAGGACAGGGGACACAGATACGCAGTATTTT.

To note about this clone: The sample holds other DNA sequences that translate to the same CDR3. The chain has TRBV7-6 and TRBJ2-7; D is ambiguous. This CDR3 is built from 14 residues. The germline V gene encodes CDR1 SGHVS and CDR2 FNYEAQ. V lost 1 base and J lost 1, with 8 bases in between. The CDR3 here is CASSLGALSYEQYF. The CDR3 coding sequence is TGTGCCAGCAGCTTAGGAGCGCTATCCTACGAGCAGTACTTC.